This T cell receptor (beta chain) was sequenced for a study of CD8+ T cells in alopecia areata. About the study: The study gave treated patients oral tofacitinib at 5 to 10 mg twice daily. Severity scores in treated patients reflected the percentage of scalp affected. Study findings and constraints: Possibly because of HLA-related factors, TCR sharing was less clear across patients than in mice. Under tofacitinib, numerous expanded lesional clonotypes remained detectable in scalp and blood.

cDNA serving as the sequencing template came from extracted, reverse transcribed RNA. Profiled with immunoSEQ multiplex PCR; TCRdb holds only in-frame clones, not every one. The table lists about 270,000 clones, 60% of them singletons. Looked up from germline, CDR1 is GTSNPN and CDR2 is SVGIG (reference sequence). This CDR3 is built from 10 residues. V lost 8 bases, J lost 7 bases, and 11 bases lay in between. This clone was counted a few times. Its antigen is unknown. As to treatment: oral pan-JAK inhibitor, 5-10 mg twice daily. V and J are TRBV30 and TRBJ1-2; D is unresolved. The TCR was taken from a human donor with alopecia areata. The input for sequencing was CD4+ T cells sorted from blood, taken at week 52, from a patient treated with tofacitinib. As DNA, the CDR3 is TGTGCCGGCTTTGACTCTGGCTACACCTTC. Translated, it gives CAGFDSGYTF.